These T cell receptor beta chains were read from a single sample in a study of response to subunit inactivated influenza vaccine. Using its own MiXCR run on the RT-PCR reads, TCRdb lists one record per CDR3 protein. Of about 480,000 distinct CDR3 sequences listed, 10% to 15% are singletons. The sample consisted of PBMCs from blood, taken roughly 47 days after vaccination. The origin of the receptors is a man in his forties or fifties who received an inactivated influenza vaccine. The CDR3 runs from the conserved cysteine through the conserved F or W. Each record gives: D gene, V gene, J gene, clone size, CDR3 DNA, CDR3 protein. A D gene is named only where the DNA matches it firmly. Some rows mark clone size as missing; the rest say once, few, many or name a class of expanded clone.

>-|TRBV20-1|TRBJ1-6|-
TGCAGTGCTGACCCCCAGTTTTATAATTCACCCCTCCACTTT
CSADPQFYNSPLHF
>-|TRBV7-9|TRBJ2-3|few
TGTGCCAGCACCACCCTTTCGTCTTTGGGCACAGATACGCAGTATTTT
CASTTLSSLGTDTQYF
>-|TRBV6-6|TRBJ2-3|-
TGTGCCAGCAGTTCGACCCCAGATACGCAGTATTTT
CASSSTPDTQYF
>-|TRBV5-1|TRBJ2-1|few
TGCGCCAGCAGCTTGAGCCCTAGCTGGATCGGTGAGCAGTTCTTC
CASSLSPSWIGEQFF
>-|TRBV20-1|TRBJ2-3|-
TGCAGTGCTAGCGCCGGGGCTTTCACAGATACGCAGTATTTT
CSASAGAFTDTQYF
>-|TRBV6-1|TRBJ1-2|few
TGTGCCAGCAGGAAGACAGGAAGGGGATACTATGGCTACACCTTC
CASRKTGRGYYGYTF
>-|TRBV20-1|TRBJ1-1|once
TGCAGTGCTAGAGACAGGCCGCGGAACACTGAAGCTTTCTTT
CSARDRPRNTEAFF
>-|TRBV7-9|TRBJ1-5|few
TGTGCCAGCAGCTCCCCAGGGGAAGATCAGCCCCAGCATTTT
CASSSPGEDQPQHF
>-|TRBV20-1|TRBJ2-3|-
TGCAGTGCTGACGCAGCCTTCCCTATACCAGATACGCAGTATTTT
CSADAAFPIPDTQYF
>TRBD1|TRBV11-2|TRBJ1-1|few
TGTGCCAGCAGCTCCCTCCGACAGGGGCCGAACACTGAAGCTTTCTTT
CASSSLRQGPNTEAFF
>TRBD1|TRBV12-3/TRBV12-4|TRBJ2-7|-
TGTGCCAGCAGTTCCGCGACAGGGGGTAGTAGGACCTACGAGCAGTACTTC
CASSSATGGSRTYEQYF
>-|TRBV12-3/TRBV12-4|TRBJ2-2|-
TGTGCCAGCAGTTCCTCCGTTGGGTCGGGGAAAGCCGGGGAGCTGTTTTTT
CASSSSVGSGKAGELFF
>-|TRBV11-2|TRBJ2-7|few
TGTGCCAGCAGCTCCCTGGGAAATCCCTACGAGCAGTACTTC
CASSSLGNPYEQYF
>-|TRBV18|TRBJ1-1|-
TGTGCCAGCTCACCACGGGAGGACACTGAAGCTTTCTTT
CASSPREDTEAFF
>-|TRBV20-1|TRBJ2-1|few
TGCAGTGCTAGAAAGACCCGACAGAACCTTTACAATGAGCAGTTCTTC
CSARKTRQNLYNEQFF
>-|TRBV29-1|TRBJ2-7|many
TGCAGCGTGGGCGATACCAACTACGAGCAGTACTTC
CSVGDTNYEQYF
>-|TRBV2|TRBJ2-3|-
TGTGCCAGCAGTTCCCGGGTTTTGAGCACAGATACGCAGTATTTT
CASSSRVLSTDTQYF
>-|TRBV29-1|TRBJ1-2|few
TGCAGCGTTGGGAGGGGGGCTGGCTACACCTTC
CSVGRGAGYTF
>TRBD2|TRBV12-3/TRBV12-4|TRBJ2-7|-
TGTGCCAGCAGTTTAGGGGTTAGCGGGAGCTACGAGCAGTACTTC
CASSLGVSGSYEQYF
>TRBD2|TRBV20-1|TRBJ2-3|many
TGCAGTGCTAGAAGACTAGCGGGAGGTTACCTTATGACAGATACGCAGTATTTT
CSARRLAGGYLMTDTQYF
>TRBD1|TRBV6-5|TRBJ2-1|few
TGTGCCAGCAGTTACGCGGACAGGGGACCGCACAATGAGCAGTTCTTC
CASSYADRGPHNEQFF
>-|TRBV11-2|TRBJ2-2|few
TGTGCCAGCAGCTTAATGCAGGGGAGCGCGAACACCGGGGAGCTGTTTTTT
CASSLMQGSANTGELFF
>-|TRBV4-1|TRBJ2-2|-
TGCGCCAGCAGCCAAACGAACCAGGGCACCGGGGAGCTGTTTTTT
CASSQTNQGTGELFF
>TRBD1|TRBV27|TRBJ2-7|-
TGTGCCAGCAGTCAAACAGGGGGTCTTTATAAATTCTACGAGCAGTACTTC
CASSQTGGLYKFYEQYF